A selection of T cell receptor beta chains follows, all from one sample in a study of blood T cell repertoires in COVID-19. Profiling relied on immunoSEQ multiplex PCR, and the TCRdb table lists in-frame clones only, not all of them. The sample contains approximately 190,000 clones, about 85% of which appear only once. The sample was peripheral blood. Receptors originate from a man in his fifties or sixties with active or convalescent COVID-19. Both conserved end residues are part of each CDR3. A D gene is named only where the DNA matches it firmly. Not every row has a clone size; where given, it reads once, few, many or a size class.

CDR3aa: CASSNEDSLYGYTF
CDR3nt: TGCGCCAGCAGCAATGAGGACAGCCTCTATGGCTACACCTTC
j_gene: TRBJ1-2
abundance: NA
d_gene: NA
v_gene: TRBV5-1

CDR3aa: CASSQGRDRGLNEQFF
CDR3nt: TGCGCCAGCAGCCAAGGCCGGGACAGGGGCCTTAATGAGCAGTTCTTC
j_gene: TRBJ2-1
abundance: NA
d_gene: TRBD1
v_gene: TRBV4-1

CDR3aa: CASSQPYRGRSTGELFF
CDR3nt: TGCGCCAGCAGCCAACCCTACAGGGGGCGAAGTACCGGGGAGCTGTTTTTT
j_gene: TRBJ2-2
abundance: NA
d_gene: TRBD1
v_gene: TRBV4-1

CDR3aa: CASRVPTGNTEAFF
CDR3nt: TGTGCCAGTAGGGTACCGACGGGGAACACTGAAGCTTTCTTT
j_gene: TRBJ1-1
abundance: NA
d_gene: NA
v_gene: TRBV19

CDR3aa: CASSDRGLFNEQYF
CDR3nt: TGTGCCAGCAGTGACAGGGGGCTTTTCAACGAGCAGTACTTC
j_gene: TRBJ2-7
abundance: NA
d_gene: TRBD1
v_gene: TRBV6-1

CDR3aa: CASSPGTTDTQYF
CDR3nt: TGTGCCAGCAGCCCTGGGACAACAGATACGCAGTATTTT
j_gene: TRBJ2-3
abundance: NA
d_gene: NA
v_gene: TRBV5-6

CDR3aa: CASRVLKPGQGKDTEAFF
CDR3nt: TGTGCCAGCAGAGTGCTCAAACCGGGACAGGGGAAGGACACTGAAGCTTTCTTT
j_gene: TRBJ1-1
abundance: NA
d_gene: TRBD1
v_gene: TRBV27

CDR3aa: CACDVGTGPNEKLFF
CDR3nt: TGTGCCTGTGATGTAGGGACAGGGCCTAATGAAAAACTGTTTTTT
j_gene: TRBJ1-4
abundance: NA
d_gene: TRBD1
v_gene: TRBV30

CDR3aa: CSARKGQANTGELFF
CDR3nt: TGCAGCGCTCGAAAGGGACAGGCGAACACCGGGGAGCTGTTTTTT
j_gene: TRBJ2-2
abundance: NA
d_gene: TRBD1
v_gene: TRBV29-1

CDR3aa: CASSGDSYEQYF
CDR3nt: TGTGCCAGCAGCGGGGATTCCTACGAGCAGTACTTC
j_gene: TRBJ2-7
abundance: NA
d_gene: NA
v_gene: TRBV2

CDR3aa: CAWSVGSGSHSTFF
CDR3nt: NA
j_gene: TRBJ1-1
abundance: NA
d_gene: NA
v_gene: TRBV30

CDR3aa: CASSRPGGTEAFF
CDR3nt: TGTGCCAGCAGTCGGCCAGGGGGCACTGAAGCTTTCTTT
j_gene: TRBJ1-1
abundance: few
d_gene: TRBD1
v_gene: TRBV11-2

CDR3aa: CASSRGAGVVDTQYF
CDR3nt: TGTGCCAGCAGCCGTGGGGCGGGGGTCGTAGATACGCAGTATTTT
j_gene: TRBJ2-3
abundance: NA
d_gene: TRBD2
v_gene: TRBV5-4

CDR3aa: CASSLTSGVTGQPQHF
CDR3nt: TGTGCCAGCAGTTTAACCTCAGGGGTCACCGGCCAGCCCCAGCATTTT
j_gene: TRBJ1-5
abundance: once
d_gene: NA
v_gene: TRBV27

CDR3aa: CASSIRSGTGVVQPQHF
CDR3nt: TGTGCCAGTAGTATAAGATCCGGGACAGGGGTAGTTCAGCCCCAGCATTTT
j_gene: TRBJ1-5
abundance: NA
d_gene: TRBD1
v_gene: TRBV19

CDR3aa: CASSFDEARGYTF
CDR3nt: TGTGCCAGCAGCTTTGATGAGGCGCGGGGCTACACCTTC
j_gene: TRBJ1-2
abundance: few
d_gene: NA
v_gene: TRBV5-4

CDR3aa: CASSLDSGSYEQYF
CDR3nt: TGTGCCAGCAGCTTAGATTCAGGCTCCTACGAGCAGTACTTC
j_gene: TRBJ2-7
abundance: medium-sized
d_gene: NA
v_gene: TRBV11-2

CDR3aa: CASSSGTSGLYEQYF
CDR3nt: TGTGCCAGCAGCTCCGGGACTAGCGGGTTGTACGAGCAGTACTTC
j_gene: TRBJ2-7
abundance: NA
d_gene: TRBD2
v_gene: TRBV11-2

CDR3aa: CSVTGGLPYNEQFF
CDR3nt: TGCAGCGTTACCGGGGGACTACCGTACAATGAGCAGTTCTTC
j_gene: TRBJ2-1
abundance: NA
d_gene: TRBD2
v_gene: TRBV29-1

CDR3aa: CASVPRGAGYGYTF
CDR3nt: TGTGCCAGCGTTCCCAGGGGGGCGGGCTATGGCTACACCTTC
j_gene: TRBJ1-2
abundance: NA
d_gene: TRBD1
v_gene: TRBV2

CDR3aa: CASSAGGSGNTIYF
CDR3nt: TGTGCCAGTAGTGCCGGGGGATCAGGAAACACCATATATTTT
j_gene: TRBJ1-3
abundance: once
d_gene: NA
v_gene: TRBV19

CDR3aa: CASSGRDFTDTQYF
CDR3nt: TGTGCCAGCAGCGGGCGGGACTTCACAGATACGCAGTATTTT
j_gene: TRBJ2-3
abundance: NA
d_gene: NA
v_gene: TRBV7-9

CDR3aa: CASSLEGSGELFF
CDR3nt: TGTGCCAGCAGCTTAGAAGGGAGCGGGGAGCTGTTTTTT
j_gene: TRBJ2-2
abundance: NA
d_gene: NA
v_gene: TRBV7-9